A single sample gave rise to the 24 T cell receptor beta chains below, sequenced in a study of shared clonotypes between healthy human individuals. Here immunoSEQ multiplex PCR was the method, and the copy in TCRdb shows in-frame clones only, minus some. The top ten hold nearly 1.5% of the sample, which has about 1 million clones, about 75% seen once. Sequencing was performed on memory CD4+ T cells sorted from blood. Subset in this sample: CD45RA-negative fraction. The receptors shown here come from a man aged 18-30 years in good health.

The genes are TRBV11-2 and TRBJ1-2, with 7 nucleotides matching TRBD1. CDR1 is SGHAT, CDR2 FQNNGV, per germline. This CDR3 region has 15 residues. The junction had 7 bases not matched to a gene; V was cut back by 1 base and J by 5 bases. CDR3 sequence (DNA): TGTGCCAGCAGCTTAGTCGGGACAGCTACTTATGGCTACACCTTC. This encodes CASSLVGTATYGYTF. The full variable domain, in which reference TRBV11-2 and TRBJ1-2 provide the parts outside the CDR3, is EAGVAQSPRYKIIEKRQSVAFWCNPISGHATLYWYQQILGQGPKLLIQFQNNGVVDDSQLPKDRFSAERLKGVDSTLKIQPAKLEDSAVYLCASSLVGTATYGYTFGSGTRLTVV.

The V call is TRBV2, the J call TRBJ2-1; 11 positions agree with TRBD1. Per germline, CDR1 SNHLY and CDR2 FYNNEI. V was clipped by 2 bases and J by 3 bases; unmatched bases: 3. The CDR3 runs 16 residues. The CDR3 region is CASSERGTGGYNEQFF. CDR3 nucleotides: TGTGCCAGCAGTGAACGGGGGACAGGGGGCTACAATGAGCAGTTCTTC.

The gene calls are TRBV28 and TRBJ1-2; D perhaps matches TRBD1 (5 bases). Per the germline V gene, CDR1 is MDHEN and CDR2 is SYDVKM. V shed 7 bases and J shed 2 bases, with 20 bases lying between them. The CDR3 has 16 residues. DNA of the CDR3: TGTGCCAGCACCCTGAGAGGGGCTCGTAGGAACTATGGCTACACCTTC. Amino acids: CASTLRGARRNYGYTF.

The V and J genes are TRBV7-3 and TRBJ1-1; D remains ambiguous. CDR1 and CDR2 from the germline V gene are SGHTA and FQGTGA. The CDR3 runs to 14 residues. V gave up 8 bases and J gave up 0 bases, with 13 bases separating them. The CDR3 DNA follows: TGTGCCAGCCGACTTGGGGTCGTGAACACTGAAGCTTTCTTT. It encodes CASRLGVVNTEAFF.

This clone was detected once. This chain uses TRBV19 with TRBJ2-7; the match to TRBD1 covers 11 bases. In germline, CDR1 is LNHDA, CDR2 SQIVND (reference sequence). CDR3 length: 14 residues. Losses at the gene ends were 6 bases for V and 7 bases for J; bases not matched to a gene: 8. CDR3 amino acids: CASSLGQGVGEQYF. Written as DNA, the CDR3 is TGTGCCAGTAGCCTGGGACAGGGGGTGGGAGAGCAGTACTTC.

The V gene is TRBV7-6, the J gene TRBJ2-1, with 11 bases identical to TRBD2. The V and J ends lost 1 base and 8 bases, in that order; junction bases with no gene match: 7. The germline gives CDR1 SGHVS, CDR2 FNYEAQ. The CDR3 spans 16 residues. This CDR3 is CASSLELAGVKYEQFF. In nucleotides, the CDR3 is TGTGCCAGCAGCTTAGAACTAGCGGGAGTGAAGTATGAGCAGTTCTTC.

This chain joins TRBV7-9 and TRBJ2-6; no clear D. V was clipped by 2 bases and J by 7 bases, with 3 bases between them. CDR3 size: 12 residues. The germline CDR1 and CDR2 sequences are SEHNR and FQNEAQ (reference sequence). The CDR3 DNA is TGTGCCAGCAGCTTAAACGCCAACGTCCTGACTTTC. Translation gives CASSLNANVLTF.

The chain has TRBV7-2 and TRBJ2-7; D is perhaps TRBD1 (5 bases). V dropped 6 bases and J dropped 3 bases, with 12 bases sitting between them. Per the germline V gene, CDR1 is SGHTA and CDR2 is FQGNSA. The CDR3 has 13 amino acids. The CDR3: CASRPTGRYEQYF. The CDR3, as DNA: TGTGCCAGCAGGCCCACAGGTCGCTACGAGCAGTACTTC.

This chain links TRBV10-3 with TRBJ1-2; 10 nucleotides match TRBD1. There are 15 residues in the CDR3. Germline values: CDR1 ENHRY, CDR2 SYGVKD. V lost 2 bases to trimming and J lost 3 bases; unmatched junction nucleotides: 3. The CDR3 DNA is TGTGCCATCAGTGAGGGGACAGGGGCCGACTATGGCTACACCTTC. Protein: CAISEGTGADYGYTF.

This clone was seen only a few times. The chain carries TRBV13 and TRBJ2-1, with D tentatively TRBD1 (7 bases). The CDR3 has 16 amino acids. CDR1 is PRHDT, CDR2 FYEKMQ, per germline (reference sequence). V was shortened by 0 bases and J by 7 bases, with 16 bases between the two germline ends. CDR3 region: CASSLGGGKGANEQFF. CDR3 coding DNA: TGTGCCAGCAGCTTAGGTGGCGGGAAGGGGGCGAATGAGCAGTTCTTC.

There are many counts of this clone. V and J are TRBV2 and TRBJ1-1; D is ambiguous. Germline V CDR1 and CDR2: SNHLY, FYNNEI. The CDR3 spans 15 residues. V was trimmed by 1 base and J by 1 base, leaving 10 bases between them. Here the CDR3 DNA reads TGTGCCAGCAGTGAAGGGGGAGGCCGGAACACTGAAGCTTTCTTT. Its translation: CASSEGGGRNTEAFF.

This clone appeared once. This chain connects TRBV5-4 to TRBJ2-2, with 12 bases aligning to TRBD2. With 7 bases clipped from V and 6 bases from J, the junction kept 7 bases outside the gene matches. The CDR3 totals 15 residues. Germline V gives CDR1 SGHNT, CDR2 YYREEE (reference sequence). The CDR3 spells CASRKTSGSPGELFF. As DNA, the CDR3 is TGTGCCAGCCGCAAGACTAGCGGGAGCCCCGGGGAGCTGTTTTTT.

The chain carries TRBV30 and TRBJ1-6; 10 nucleotides line up with TRBD1. Germline V CDR1 and CDR2: GTSNPN, SVGIG (reference sequence). J was trimmed by 9 bases and V by 3 bases; bases with no gene match: 8. CDR3 length: 15 residues. CDR3 in amino acids: CAWRRGQGLSSPLHF. CDR3 nucleotides: TGTGCCTGGAGACGGGGACAGGGGTTGTCTTCACCCCTCCACTTT.

CDR3 nucleotide sequence: TGCGCCAGCAGTGATAGCGGGGGGGTGGGCTACGAGCAGTACTTC. This encodes CASSDSGGVGYEQYF. The chain has TRBV10-2 and TRBJ2-7, with 11 bases matching TRBD2. Germline loops: CDR1 WSHSY, CDR2 SAAADI. The CDR3 loop spans 15 amino acids. After removal of 3 bases from V and 3 bases from J, the junction contained 4 bases not matched to a gene.

The chain recombines TRBV6-1 with TRBJ2-2, with a possible D match to TRBD1 (6 bases). CDR3 length: 14 residues. The germline V and J ends were trimmed by 7 bases and 4 bases, with 13 bases remaining between them. The germline V gene has CDR1 MNHNS and CDR2 SASEGT. Here the CDR3 DNA reads TGTGCCAGCAAACGGGACACCAGCACCGGGGAGCTGTTTTTT. This sequence encodes CASKRDTSTGELFF.

The J gene is TRBJ2-3, the V gene TRBV5-1; 9 bases match TRBD2. Germline CDR1 and CDR2: SGHRS and YFSETQ. J was trimmed by 2 bases and V by 4 bases; bases with no gene match: 14. The CDR3 sequence is 18 residues long. CDR3 sequence reads: CASSQAKASGAYTDTQYF. CDR3 nucleotide sequence: TGCGCCAGCAGCCAGGCCAAGGCTAGCGGGGCTTACACAGATACGCAGTATTTT.

CDR3 protein: CASSLYQGAIQYSPLHF. In DNA, the CDR3 is TGTGCCAGCAGCTTGTATCAGGGGGCGATTCAATATTCACCCCTCCACTTT. The rearrangement joins TRBV5-6 to TRBJ1-6; 8 nucleotides agree with TRBD1. V was pared by 1 base and J by 8 bases, with 11 bases of the junction left unmatched. CDR3 size: 17 residues. Germline V gene lookup returns CDR1 SGHDT and CDR2 YYEEEE. Combining the CDR3 with reference TRBV5-6 and TRBJ1-6 gives the whole variable domain DAGVTQSPTHLIKTRGQQVTLRCSPKSGHDTVSWYQQALGQGPQFIFQYYEEEERQRGNFPDRFSGHQFPNYSSELNVNALLLGDSALYLCASSLYQGAIQYSPLHFGNGTRLTVT.

This clone has just one count. A far more abundant clone sits one base away, making this likely a read error. The identical CDR3 is also encoded by other nucleotide sequences in the sample. The V call is TRBV5-4, the J call TRBJ2-7; TRBD1 matches 7 bases. The CDR3 has 13 residues. Germline lookup yields CDR1 SGHNT and CDR2 YYREEE (reference sequence). DNA for the CDR3: TGTGCCAGCAGCCCGGGACAGCAATACGAGCAGTATTTC. Protein product: CASSPGQQYEQYF.

This clone appeared once. The V and J genes are TRBV7-9 and TRBJ1-1; maybe TRBD1 (5 bases). The germline gives CDR1 SEHNR, CDR2 FQNEAQ (reference sequence). The CDR3 loop spans 13 amino acids. Between the trimmed V and J ends, which lost 4 bases and 5 bases, there was a span of 11 bases. The CDR3 DNA follows: TGTGCCAGCAGCTGGGCCTCAGGGACTGAAGCTTTCTTT. As protein: CASSWASGTEAFF. Full variable domain (missing parts from reference TRBV7-9 and TRBJ1-1): DTGVSQNPRHKITKRGQNVTFRCDPISEHNRLYWYRQTLGQGPEFLTYFQNEAQLEKSRLLSDRFSAERPKGSFSTLEIQRTEQGDSAMYLCASSWASGTEAFFGQGTRLTVV.

This clone was seen only a few times. The chain uses TRBV10-3 and TRBJ1-5; 7 positions match TRBD1. Per the germline V gene, CDR1 is ENHRY and CDR2 is SYGVKD. The junction had 3 bases not matched to a gene; V was cut back by 0 bases and J by 1 base. This CDR3 comprises 16 residues. In nucleotides, the CDR3 is TGTGCCATCAGTGAGTCTGGCAGGGGGAGCAATCAGCCCCAGCATTTT. This translates into CAISESGRGSNQPQHF.

This clone was observed a handful of times. The chain recombines TRBV19 with TRBJ1-3; 7 bases map to TRBD1. CDR1 is LNHDA and CDR2 is SQIVND in the germline V gene (reference sequence). The junction had 11 bases not matched to a gene; V was cut back by 8 bases and J by 4 bases. This CDR3 is built from 15 residues. The CDR3 region has the DNA TGTGCCAGTGCCCAGGGACAGTCGCGCGGAAACACCATATATTTT. It is translated as CASAQGQSRGNTIYF.

The J gene is TRBJ1-2, the V gene TRBV10-3; maybe TRBD1 (5 bases). Germline CDR1 ENHRY, CDR2 SYGVKD. Trimming stripped 2 bases from V and 6 bases from J, with 13 bases between. This CDR3 comprises 14 residues. CDR3 sequence: CAISELAGRDGYTF. In nucleotides, the CDR3 is TGTGCCATCAGTGAGCTGGCAGGGCGGGATGGCTACACCTTC.

The chain links TRBV9 to TRBJ2-5; D remains ambiguous. Germline lookup yields CDR1 SGDLS and CDR2 YYNGEE. Trimming removed 0 bases from V and 5 bases from J, with 11 bases in between. CDR3 length: 14 amino acids. The CDR3 coding sequence is TGTGCCAGCAGCGTAGCAGGCTTAGGGGAGACCCAGTACTTC. This encodes CASSVAGLGETQYF.

This clone was picked up one time. V gene TRBV4-1 combines with J gene TRBJ1-4; TRBD1 might be the D (6 bases). Germline V CDR1 and CDR2: MGHRA, YSYEKL. The CDR3 is made up of 17 amino acids. Trimming shortened V by 6 bases and J by 0 bases, and 17 bases separated the two germline ends. The CDR3 protein is CASRESGTLATNEKLFF. Written as DNA, the CDR3 is TGCGCCAGCAGAGAATCCGGGACACTTGCAACTAATGAAAAACTGTTTTTT.